These 18 T cell receptor beta chains originate from one sample sequenced in a study of cytomegalovirus exposure and HLA in healthy donors. The PCR was carried out with 60 Vbeta primers and 13 Jbeta primers. Sequencing was performed with immunoSEQ multiplex PCR; in TCRdb, only in-frame clones are kept and a portion is missing. The sample shows 30,000 to 40,000 clones, about 70% of them seen only once. Sequencing was performed on PBMCs. These receptors came from a man aged 35 to 55 in good health and CMV-seropositive.

The gene calls are TRBV4-1 and TRBJ2-5, with D perhaps TRBD2 (7 bases). The length of the CDR3 is 15 residues. V lost 4 bases and J 2 bases, leaving 14 bases between the germline ends. Per germline, CDR1 MGHRA and CDR2 YSYEKL. The CDR3 region is CASSLVGGRQETQYF. CDR3 in DNA: TGCGCCAGCAGCCTGGTCGGGGGGCGGCAAGAGACCCAGTACTTC.

V usage is TRBV2 and J usage is TRBJ2-1; TRBD1 might be the D (5 bases). V dropped 5 bases and J dropped 4 bases, with 12 bases sitting between them. This CDR3 has 14 amino acids. CDR1 and CDR2 (germline): SNHLY, FYNNEI. The CDR3 region is CASSQISGYNEQFF. The CDR3 DNA sequence: TGTGCCAGCAGTCAGATATCAGGGTACAATGAGCAGTTCTTC.

This clone was found a few times. The chain joins TRBV28 to TRBJ2-5; D ambiguous. The CDR3 extends over 13 amino acids. Trimming took off 2 bases at V and 3 bases at J, with 7 bases between the two ends. Germline lookup yields CDR1 MDHEN and CDR2 SYDVKM. CDR3: CASSLGPEETQYF. DNA for the CDR3: TGTGCCAGCAGTTTAGGGCCTGAAGAGACCCAGTACTTC.

The genes are TRBV6-5 and TRBJ2-5; D may be TRBD2 (6 bases). This CDR3 is built from 15 residues. Per germline, CDR1 MNHEY and CDR2 SVGAGI. Trimming stripped 2 bases from V and 1 base from J, with 11 bases between. This CDR3 reads CASSYQVAVQETQYF. Here the CDR3 DNA reads TGTGCCAGCAGTTACCAGGTAGCGGTCCAAGAGACCCAGTACTTC.

This clone was seen only a few times. Sequence at one end of the junction differs from germline and may be a read error. This chain links TRBV7-9 with TRBJ1-4; TRBD1 is a possible D gene (6 bases). The germline gives CDR1 SEHNR, CDR2 FQNEAQ (reference sequence). The CDR3 runs to 15 residues. The CDR3, as DNA: TGTGCCAGCAGCCTAGAGGGGGGGACTAACGAAAAACTGTTTTTT. This encodes CASSLEGGTNEKLFF. Combining the CDR3 with reference TRBV7-9 and TRBJ1-4 gives the whole variable domain DTGVSQNPRHKITKRGQNVTFRCDPISEHNRLYWYRQTLGQGPEFLTYFQNEAQLEKSRLLSDRFSAERPKGSFSTLEIQRTEQGDSAMYLCASSLEGGTNEKLFFGSGTQLSVL.

This chain joins TRBV6-7 and TRBJ2-2; a weak D match, TRBD2 (5 bases). TRBV6-7 is identified as an open reading frame with a role that is uncertain. There are 17 residues in the CDR3. Trimming pared 5 bases from V and 5 bases from J, leaving 21 bases between. The CDR3 here is CASSKPTGPRGTGELFF. The CDR3 region has the DNA TGTGCCAGCAGTAAACCCACCGGGCCTCGAGGGACCGGGGAGCTGTTTTTT.

The chain has TRBV4-1 and TRBJ1-2; TRBD1 might be the D (6 bases). The CDR3 covers 15 residues. V was shortened by 0 bases and J by 6 bases, with 14 bases between the two germline ends. Germline V gene lookup returns CDR1 MGHRA and CDR2 YSYEKL. The CDR3 protein is CASSQDQWGRDGYTF. CDR3 coding DNA: TGCGCCAGCAGCCAAGATCAGTGGGGGCGGGATGGCTACACCTTC.

The V and J genes are TRBV9 and TRBJ2-7; D might be TRBD1 (6 bases). V shed 5 bases and J shed 1 base, with 10 bases lying between them. The CDR3 runs to 13 residues. CDR1 and CDR2 (germline): SGDLS, YYNGEE. This CDR3 is CASSPTGSYEQYF. CDR3 bases: TGTGCCAGCAGTCCTACAGGGTCCTACGAGCAGTACTTC.

This clone was counted only a few times. DNA of the CDR3: TGTGCCAGCAGCGATTTTGAGGAGACCCAGTACTTC. Translation: CASSDFEETQYF. V gene TRBV27 combines with J gene TRBJ2-5, with unresolved D. Germline V CDR1 and CDR2: MNHEY, SMNVEV (reference sequence). The ends were cut back, 6 bases at V and 5 bases at J, with 10 bases in the middle. This CDR3 has 12 residues.

The genes are TRBV28 and TRBJ1-4; the D is unclear. CDR3 length: 13 residues. V was cut by 2 bases and J by 9 bases, with 10 bases left in between. In germline, CDR1 is MDHEN, CDR2 SYDVKM. The CDR3 sequence: CASSLGPWQKLFF. CDR3 DNA sequence: TGTGCCAGCAGTTTAGGCCCGTGGCAAAAACTGTTTTTT.

The chain recombines TRBV5-5 with TRBJ2-7; D is perhaps TRBD1 (6 bases). The CDR3 covers 15 residues. Germline loops: CDR1 SGHKS, CDR2 YYEKEE (reference sequence). Trimming took 4 bases from V and 6 from J, leaving 20 bases between them. The CDR3 here is CASSLRDTPSGEQYF. The CDR3, as DNA: TGTGCCAGCAGCCTCCGGGACACACCCTCGGGCGAGCAGTACTTC.

The V and J genes are TRBV28 and TRBJ2-6; 7 bases are shared with TRBD1. The germline CDR1 and CDR2 sequences are MDHEN and SYDVKM. The J segment lost 0 bases and the V segment lost 5 bases, leaving 7 bases of the junction unmatched. The CDR3 runs to 17 residues. The CDR3 is CASSPPGQNSGANVLTF. Written as DNA, the CDR3 is TGTGCCAGCAGTCCCCCGGGACAGAACTCTGGGGCCAACGTCCTGACTTTC.

The rearrangement uses TRBV11-3 and TRBJ2-7; D remains unclear. Deletions cut 1 base from V and 3 bases from J, with 7 bases between. The CDR3 extends over 13 amino acids. Per the germline V gene, CDR1 is SGHNT and CDR2 is YENEEA. DNA for the CDR3: TGTGCCAGCAGCTTAGGAAAGAGCTACGAGCAGTACTTC. Its protein product is CASSLGKSYEQYF.

The rearrangement uses TRBV27 and TRBJ2-1; 9 bases are shared with TRBD1. The CDR3 is made up of 13 amino acids. Germline CDR1 MNHEY, CDR2 SMNVEV (reference sequence). J was trimmed by 8 bases and V by 9 bases; bases with no gene match: 8. The CDR3 region is CASRTGVRYEQFF. In DNA, the CDR3 is TGTGCCAGTCGGACAGGGGTAAGGTATGAGCAGTTCTTC.

This clone was counted once. V is TRBV9 and J is TRBJ2-3; 10 bases line up with TRBD2. V gave up 2 bases and J gave up 2 bases; unmatched junction bases: 2. The CDR3 contains 15 residues. Germline V gene lookup returns CDR1 SGDLS and CDR2 YYNGEE. The CDR3 DNA is TGTGCCAGCAGCGTGGGACTAGCGCACACAGATACGCAGTATTTT. Protein product: CASSVGLAHTDTQYF.

The chain carries TRBV5-1 and TRBJ2-1; TRBD2 aligns across 8 bases. Germline CDR1 and CDR2: SGHRS and YFSETQ. CDR3 size: 16 residues. The V gene end was trimmed by 1 base and the J gene end by 8 bases; junction bases not matched to a gene: 11. In DNA, the CDR3 is TGCGCCAGCAGCTTGATTCCGGGGGGGCTTGACTATGAGCAGTTCTTC. Encoded protein: CASSLIPGGLDYEQFF.

This clone was counted between two and nine times. V gene TRBV5-1 combines with J gene TRBJ1-3, with 7 bases aligning to TRBD1. The trim removed 3 bases at V and 3 bases at J, leaving 3 bases unmatched. Germline assignment: CDR1 SGHRS and CDR2 YFSETQ. This CDR3 is built from 14 residues. The CDR3 bases are TGCGCCAGCAGCTCGACAGGGTTTGGAAACACCATATATTTT. Translated: CASSSTGFGNTIYF.

This chain links TRBV7-9 with TRBJ2-7; 9 bases are shared with TRBD2. Germline loops: CDR1 SEHNR, CDR2 FQNEAQ (reference sequence). The junction had 3 bases not matched to a gene; V was cut back by 0 bases and J by 3 bases. This CDR3 region has 15 residues. The CDR3 sequence is CASSLAAGGFYEQYF. CDR3 nucleotides: TGTGCCAGCAGCTTAGCAGCGGGGGGCTTCTACGAGCAGTACTTC.